Listed here are 29 T cell receptor beta chains from one sample, sequenced in a study of T-cell memory formation after mild COVID-19. TCRdb passed the 5' RACE reads through MiXCR, listing each CDR3 protein once. Among under 550,000 distinct CDR3 sequences, around a sixth were seen once, and the ten largest hold 9% to 15%. Source material: PBMCs or a T cell subset sorted from them (not recorded which). These receptor sequences come from an adult woman who had mild COVID-19 (a few samples of this study predate the infection). Cell type and time point are not known.

The table lists this clonotype with a few counts. The chain has TRBV7-9 and TRBJ2-3; D is possibly TRBD1 (6 bases). The germline V gene has CDR1 SEHNR and CDR2 FQNEAQ (reference sequence). V shed 0 bases and J shed 5 bases, with 9 bases lying between them. The CDR3 spans 14 residues. CDR3 nucleotide sequence: TGTGCCAGCAGCTTAGCGCTAGGGGGAGATACGCAGTATTTT. This codes for CASSLALGGDTQYF.

CDR3 sequence reads: CASSLAAGRVEQYF. Written as DNA, the CDR3 is TGTGCCAGCAGCTTAGCGGCAGGGAGGGTCGAGCAGTACTTC. The J gene is TRBJ2-7, the V gene TRBV7-8; 7 bases are a match to TRBD2. This CDR3 contains 14 residues. Germline values: CDR1 SGHVS, CDR2 FQNEAQ. V was clipped by 0 bases and J by 6 bases; unmatched bases: 5.

This clonotype appeared a few times. The chain combines TRBV3-1 with TRBJ1-1; no reliable D call. The ends were cut back, 0 bases at V and 4 bases at J, with 6 bases in the middle. CDR3 length: 13 amino acids. Germline loops: CDR1 LGHDT, CDR2 YNNKEL (reference sequence). Here the CDR3 reads CASSQEWGTEAFF. CDR3 nucleotides: TGTGCCAGCAGCCAAGAATGGGGCACTGAAGCTTTCTTT.

Only one count was recorded for this clonotype. The V and J genes are TRBV3-1 and TRBJ1-2; D gene uncertain. From germline, CDR1 is LGHDT and CDR2 YNNKEL (reference sequence). Trimming cost V 4 bases and J 4 bases, with 10 bases left between them. The CDR3 totals 13 residues. CDR3 loop: CASSLPRAYGYTF. CDR3 coding DNA: TGTGCCAGCAGCCTCCCAAGGGCCTATGGCTACACCTTC.

The chain combines TRBV5-4 with TRBJ1-4; 7 nucleotides line up with TRBD1. The CDR3 is 14 residues long. Trimming at V came to 4 bases and at J to 8 bases, leaving 8 bases not matched to a gene. Per germline, CDR1 SGHNT and CDR2 YYREEE (reference sequence). The CDR3: CASSVLTGEEKLFF. Written as DNA, the CDR3 is TGTGCCAGCAGCGTTCTCACAGGGGAAGAAAAACTGTTTTTT.

This clonotype came up a few times. This rearrangement joins TRBV6-5 to TRBJ2-5; TRBD1 might be the D (5 bases). From germline, CDR1 is MNHEY and CDR2 SVGAGI. V was shortened by 6 bases and J by 7 bases, with 18 bases between the two germline ends. The CDR3 has 14 amino acids. The CDR3 is CASRPRVQAMTQYF. Here the CDR3 DNA reads TGTGCCAGCAGGCCCCGGGTACAGGCAATGACCCAGTACTTC.

This clonotype was detected only a few times. The genes are TRBV5-6 and TRBJ1-5; no reliable D call. The V gene lost 3 bases and the J gene lost 9 bases, with 19 bases spanning the gap. The germline V gene encodes CDR1 SGHDT and CDR2 YYEEEE. This CDR3 is built from 15 residues. CDR3 sequence (DNA): TGTGCCAGCAGCTCGGTCGTGAACACCACATTGCCCCAGCATTTT. Its protein product is CASSSVVNTTLPQHF.

This clonotype was picked up many times. The V call is TRBV2, the J call TRBJ2-1; D possibly corresponds to TRBD1 (7 bases). Trimming removed 6 bases at V and 4 bases at J, with 10 bases between. Germline CDR1 reads SNHLY; CDR2 reads FYNNEI. This CDR3 is 13 amino acids long. CDR3 amino acids: CASRTGRYNEQFF. CDR3 sequence (DNA): TGTGCCAGCAGGACAGGGAGGTACAATGAGCAGTTCTTC.

The CDR3: CASSLTASRSEKLFF. CDR3 sequence (DNA): TGTGCCAGCAGCTTAACCGCCTCGCGGAGTGAAAAACTGTTTTTT. The chain couples TRBV7-2 to TRBJ1-4; D is unclear. Between the trimmed V and J ends, which lost 2 bases and 7 bases, there was a span of 14 bases. This CDR3 region has 15 residues. CDR1 SGHTA and CDR2 FQGNSA come from the germline V gene.

This clonotype was seen at least ten times. The chain is built from TRBV7-2 and TRBJ2-1; D is undetermined. V was cut by 1 base and J by 5 bases, with 3 bases left in between. The V gene's germline CDR1 is SGHTA and CDR2 FQGNSA. The length of the CDR3 is 12 residues. CDR3 residues: CASSLDHNEQFF. CDR3 DNA: TGTGCCAGCAGCTTAGATCACAATGAGCAGTTCTTC. Full variable domain (outside the CDR3, taken from reference TRBV7-2 and TRBJ2-1): GAGVSQSPSNKVTEKGKDVELRCDPISGHTALYWYRQSLGQGLEFLIYFQGNSAPDKSGLPSDRFSAERTGGSVSTLTIQRTQQEDSAVYLCASSLDHNEQFFGPGTRLTVL.

V and J are TRBV10-2 and TRBJ2-3; no firm D call. The germline V and J ends were trimmed by 5 bases and 2 bases, with 11 bases remaining between them. CDR3 length equals 14 residues. Germline V gives CDR1 WSHSY, CDR2 SAAADI. In DNA, the CDR3 is TGCGCCAGCAGTCGCGGCGGTAACACAGATACGCAGTATTTT. This encodes CASSRGGNTDTQYF.

The table lists this clonotype with many counts. This chain connects TRBV18 to TRBJ2-7, with unresolved D. The germline CDR1 and CDR2 sequences are KGHSH and LQKENI. V shed 2 bases and J shed 3 bases, with 8 bases lying between them. The CDR3 is 13 amino acids. CDR3 region: CASSPVRLYEQYF. CDR3 in DNA: TGTGCCAGCTCACCAGTCAGACTCTACGAGCAGTACTTC.

This clonotype was picked up a small number of times. Here the CDR3 DNA reads TGTGCCAGCAGCCCCGGGACAGATAACCAAGAGACCCAGTACTTC. As protein: CASSPGTDNQETQYF. The chain joins TRBV5-4 to TRBJ2-5, with 7 bases matching TRBD1. The CDR3 runs 15 residues. V dropped 4 bases and J dropped 0; count of bases not matched to a gene: 6. CDR1 is SGHNT and CDR2 is YYREEE in the germline V gene (reference sequence).

This clonotype turned up a few times. V gene TRBV12-3 or TRBV12-4 combines with J gene TRBJ1-3, with D possibly matching TRBD1 (5 bases). Between the trimmed V and J ends, which lost 8 bases and 0 bases, there was a span of 17 bases. The CDR3 runs to 16 residues. The chain's CDR3 is CASRLSGQISGNTIYF. CDR3 bases: TGTGCCAGCCGCCTGAGTGGACAAATCTCTGGAAACACCATATATTTT.

The chain is built from TRBV20-1 and TRBJ2-1; maybe TRBD1 (5 bases). Germline CDR1 and CDR2: DFQATT and SNEGSKA (reference sequence). The V and J ends lost 3 bases and 4 bases respectively, with 19 bases between them. The CDR3 extends over 16 amino acids. The CDR3 region is CSASPVEPGSYNEQFF. CDR3 DNA: TGCAGTGCTAGTCCCGTTGAGCCAGGGTCATACAATGAGCAGTTCTTC.

V usage is TRBV5-5 and J usage is TRBJ2-1; 7 positions match TRBD1. CDR1 and CDR2 (germline): SGHKS, YYEKEE (reference sequence). The trim removed 0 bases at V and 5 bases at J, leaving 5 bases unmatched. CDR3 length: 15 amino acids. CDR3 residues: CASSLDPGGDNEQFF. The CDR3 DNA sequence: TGTGCCAGCAGCTTGGATCCAGGGGGTGACAATGAGCAGTTCTTC.

This sequence joins TRBV5-1 and TRBJ1-2, with 10 bases identical to TRBD1. Trimming took 0 bases from V and 1 from J; bases not matched to a gene: 3. Germline V gene lookup returns CDR1 SGHRS and CDR2 YFSETQ. This CDR3 contains 16 residues. In nucleotides, the CDR3 is TGCGCCAGCAGCTTGGGACAGGGGGCGATTAACTATGGCTACACCTTC. Protein: CASSLGQGAINYGYTF.

This chain uses TRBV7-3 with TRBJ2-1; 9 bases are shared with TRBD2. V was pared by 3 bases and J by 8 bases, with 8 bases of the junction left unmatched. Looked up from germline, CDR1 is SGHTA and CDR2 is FQGTGA. CDR3 length: 15 amino acids. The CDR3 protein is CASSFAGLARDEQFF. CDR3 in DNA: TGTGCCAGCAGCTTTGCGGGACTAGCACGCGATGAGCAGTTCTTC.

This clonotype was counted only a few times. This sequence joins TRBV6-2 or TRBV6-3 and TRBJ1-4; 7 bases are a match to TRBD1. J was trimmed by 2 bases and V by 6 bases; bases with no gene match: 9. CDR1 MNHEY and CDR2 SVGEGT come from the germline V gene. There are 16 residues in the CDR3. This CDR3 is CASRDTQGSTNEKLFF. DNA of the CDR3: TGTGCCAGCAGAGACACACAGGGGAGCACTAATGAAAAACTGTTTTTT.

The gene calls are TRBV6-2 or TRBV6-3 and TRBJ2-7, with D tentatively TRBD1 (6 bases). The V gene lost 1 base and the J gene lost 7 bases, with 11 bases spanning the gap. The CDR3 is 13 residues long. Germline V gene data show CDR1 as MNHEY and CDR2 as SVGEGT. Written as DNA, the CDR3 is TGTGCCAGCAGTTACTGGATCCAGGGGGAGCAGTACTTC. This translates into CASSYWIQGEQYF.

Here the CDR3 DNA reads TGTGCCAGCAGTTTGGGACCCCGCCAAGAGACCCAGTACTTC. Amino acid sequence: CASSLGPRQETQYF. The rearrangement joins TRBV12-3 or TRBV12-4 to TRBJ2-5; D might be TRBD1 or TRBD2, each matching 5 bases. Between the trimmed V and J ends, which lost 3 bases and 1 base, there was a span of 9 bases. This CDR3 spans 14 amino acids.

This clonotype was picked up a small number of times. This chain connects TRBV5-1 to TRBJ2-7; 12 bases agree with TRBD2. The ends lost 0 bases at V and 0 bases at J; junction bases unmatched: 4. The CDR3 extends over 17 amino acids. The V gene's germline CDR1 is SGHRS and CDR2 YFSETQ. The CDR3 coding sequence is TGCGCCAGCAGCTTGGGACTAGCGGGGGACAGCTCCTACGAGCAGTACTTC. As protein: CASSLGLAGDSSYEQYF. The full variable domain, completed using reference TRBV5-1 and TRBJ2-7, is KAGVTQTPRYLIKTRGQQVTLSCSPISGHRSVSWYQQTPGQGLQFLFEYFSETQRNKGNFPGRFSGRQFSNSRSEMNVSTLELGDSALYLCASSLGLAGDSSYEQYFGPGTRLTVT.

This clonotype has a handful of counts. The chain combines TRBV7-8 with TRBJ2-1; TRBD1 might be the D (6 bases). This CDR3 region has 17 residues. Per the germline V gene, CDR1 is SGHVS and CDR2 is FQNEAQ. Trimming pared 0 bases from V and 1 base from J, leaving 13 bases between. The CDR3 sequence: CASSLAGARGSYNEQFF. CDR3 coding DNA: TGTGCCAGCAGCTTAGCGGGGGCTAGAGGGTCCTACAATGAGCAGTTCTTC.

This clonotype appeared a few times. The chain carries TRBV10-3 and TRBJ2-7; D gene uncertain. The germline V and J ends were trimmed by 8 bases and 0 bases, with 5 bases remaining between them. The length of the CDR3 is 11 residues. CDR1 and CDR2 (germline): ENHRY, SYGVKD. Here the CDR3 DNA reads TGTGCCATCTCGGACTCCTACGAGCAGTACTTC. Its translation is CAISDSYEQYF.

V usage is TRBV3-1 and J usage is TRBJ2-1, with 7 positions matching TRBD2. The CDR3 length is 16 residues. In germline, CDR1 is LGHDT, CDR2 YNNKEL (reference sequence). Germline trimming cut 1 base from V and 0 bases from J; bases unmatched to any gene: 3. The CDR3, as DNA: TGTGCCAGCAGCCAAGGAGGCGGGAGCTCCTACAATGAGCAGTTCTTC. Translated, it gives CASSQGGGSSYNEQFF.

There are a few counts of this clonotype. The CDR3 is CASSLDYHGWGTKSYEQYF. For the CDR3, the DNA is TGTGCCAGCAGCTTAGATTACCACGGATGGGGGACCAAGTCCTACGAGCAGTACTTC. The rearrangement links TRBV11-2 to TRBJ2-7, with D perhaps being TRBD1 or TRBD2 (5 bases each). The CDR3 extends over 19 amino acids. The germline gives CDR1 SGHAT, CDR2 FQNNGV. The ends were cut back, 0 bases at V and 1 base at J, with 22 bases in the middle.

The sample holds a few counts of this clonotype. The chain recombines TRBV20-1 with TRBJ2-7, with TRBD1 matching 7 bases. The CDR3 is 13 residues long. Germline V CDR1 and CDR2: DFQATT, SNEGSKA (reference sequence). J lost 4 bases, V lost 4 bases, and 7 bases had no gene match. Here the CDR3 DNA reads TGCAGTGCTATGACAGGGATAACTTACGAGCAGTACTTC. This sequence encodes CSAMTGITYEQYF.

This clonotype was counted ten times or more. V is TRBV20-1 and J is TRBJ2-1; D not resolved. Germline CDR1 DFQATT, CDR2 SNEGSKA (reference sequence). The CDR3 is made up of 13 amino acids. The V and J ends lost 6 bases and 0 bases respectively, with 9 bases between them. The DNA of the CDR3 is TGCAGTGCCCACCCTTCCTCCTACAATGAGCAGTTCTTC. Translated, it gives CSAHPSSYNEQFF.

The chain links TRBV6-5 to TRBJ2-1; 10 positions match TRBD2. With 0 bases clipped from V and 8 bases from J, the junction kept 4 bases outside the gene matches. CDR3 length: 15 amino acids. Germline V gene sequence: CDR1 MNHEY, CDR2 SVGAGI. The chain's CDR3 is CASSYSSGGAYEQFF. DNA of the CDR3: TGTGCCAGCAGTTACTCGAGCGGGGGGGCTTATGAGCAGTTCTTC.